This T cell receptor (beta chain) comes out of a study of shared clonotypes between healthy human individuals. The sample holds a few counts of this clone. Its antigen is still unknown. The ends lost 2 bases at V and 5 bases at J; junction bases unmatched: 6. Looked up from germline, CDR1 is KGHSH and CDR2 is LQKENI. CDR3 length: 14 amino acids. Authors' analysis steps: As immunoSEQ supplied junction-only sequences (without quality scores), filtering differed. Generated by immunoSEQ multiplex PCR, the TCRdb table keeps only in-frame clones and is missing some. V, J and clone size are taken as reported in that table, and D and trimming were inferred from the DNA itself. The repertoire holds about 980,000 clones, with more than 75% as singletons. Whole-study results and caveats: In this cohort, only blood was sampled, and tissue repertoires likely differ.

The rearrangement uses TRBV18 and TRBJ2-7; 7 bases line up with TRBD2. The sample consisted of memory CD4+ T cells sorted from blood. Subset: CD45RA-negative fraction. This receptor was identified in a man aged 18 to 30 in good health. The CDR3 loop reads CASSPSQTSHEQYF. The CDR3 DNA sequence: TGTGCCAGCTCACCATCCCAGACTAGCCACGAGCAGTACTTC. The full variable domain, completed using reference TRBV18 and TRBJ2-7, is NAGVMQNPRHLVRRRGQEARLRCSPMKGHSHVYWYRQLPEEGLKFMVYLQKENIIDESGMPKERFSAEFPKEGPSILRIQQVVRGDSAAYFCASSPSQTSHEQYFGPGTRLTVT.